This T cell receptor (beta chain) was retrieved from a study of CD8+ T cells in alopecia areata. About the research overall: Among treated patients, severity was scored by affected scalp area percentage. Study-level findings and limits: Among the top 100, expanded CD8+ clones were significantly decreased by tofacitinib, as was scalp clonality. Whether baseline CD8+ expansion is linked to response remains uncertain, given a single nonresponder.

RNA extraction was followed by reverse transcription into cDNA, which acted as the sequencing template. Sequencing was performed with immunoSEQ multiplex PCR; in TCRdb, only in-frame clones are kept and a portion is missing. The data contain 150,000 to 200,000 clones, approximately 62% of them singletons. In this sample, this clone turned up once. Its specificity is unknown. Germline V gives CDR1 SNHLY, CDR2 FYNNEI. The CDR3 has 16 residues. Unmatched junction bases numbered 13, after V lost 4 bases and J lost 7 bases. Treatment of the sample: oral pan-JAK inhibitor, 5-10 mg twice daily. Lesional scalp punch biopsies and peripheral blood came from alopecia areata patients.

This specimen was CD4+ T cells sorted from blood, taken at week 24, from a patient treated with tofacitinib. The sequence derives from a human donor with alopecia areata. The chain links TRBV2 to TRBJ2-1; the match to TRBD1 covers 7 bases. The CDR3, as DNA: TGTGCCAGCAGTGGATCTCTTACAGGGGCTTTGAATGAGCAGTTCTTC. This sequence encodes CASSGSLTGALNEQFF.